This TCR beta chain appears in the sequencing data of a study of memory CD4+ T cells and cytomegalovirus serostatus. Background on the study: Donors were healthy Belgian adults, under 10 CMV seropositive and some 24 seronegative.

Sequenced by immunoSEQ multiplex PCR; TCRdb stores in-frame clones only, minus some. The data show tens of thousands of clones, 60% to 85% seen once. Single viable CD3+CD4+CD8-CD45RO+ cells were sorted as the memory CD4+ T cells. Per the germline V gene, CDR1 is MNHEY and CDR2 is SVGAGI. V was clipped by 5 bases and J by 4 bases; unmatched bases: 4. The length of the CDR3 is 13 residues. The sequence was obtained from an adult in good health and CMV-seropositive. Sequences were obtained from memory CD4+ T cells from blood. The chain carries TRBV6-5 and TRBJ1-2; 7 bases align to TRBD1. The CDR3 bases are TGTGCCAGCAGTGACAGGGCCCTCTATGGCTACACCTTC. This gives the protein CASSDRALYGYTF.